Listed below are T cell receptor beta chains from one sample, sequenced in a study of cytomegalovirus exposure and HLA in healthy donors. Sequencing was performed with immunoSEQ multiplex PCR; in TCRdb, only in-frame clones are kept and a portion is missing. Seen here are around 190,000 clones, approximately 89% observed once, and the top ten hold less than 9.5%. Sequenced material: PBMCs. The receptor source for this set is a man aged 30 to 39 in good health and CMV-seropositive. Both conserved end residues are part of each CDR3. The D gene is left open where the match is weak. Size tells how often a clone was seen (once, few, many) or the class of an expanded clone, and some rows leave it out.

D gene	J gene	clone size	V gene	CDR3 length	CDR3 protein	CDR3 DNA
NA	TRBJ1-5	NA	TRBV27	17	CASSPRAGTLSNQPQHF	TGTGCCAGCAGCCCCCGGGCGGGGACCCTGAGCAATCAGCCCCAGCATTTT
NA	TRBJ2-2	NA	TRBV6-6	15	CASSYGTRNTGELFF	TGTGCCAGCAGTTACGGTACCAGAAACACCGGGGAGCTGTTTTTT
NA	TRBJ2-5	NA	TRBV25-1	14	CASSRALNKETQYF	TGTGCCAGCAGTAGGGCCCTTAACAAAGAGACCCAGTACTTC
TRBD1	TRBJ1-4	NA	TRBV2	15	CASRPGQGVWEKLFF	TGTGCCAGCAGGCCGGGACAGGGTGTATGGGAAAAACTGTTTTTT
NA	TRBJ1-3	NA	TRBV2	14	CASSVDSSGNTIYF	TGTGCCAGCAGTGTGGACAGCTCTGGAAACACCATATATTTT
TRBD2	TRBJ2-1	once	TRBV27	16	CASSLSSGGNYNEQFF	TGTGCCAGCAGTTTATCTAGCGGGGGAAACTACAATGAGCAGTTCTTC
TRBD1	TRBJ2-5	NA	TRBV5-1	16	CASSFWTGRPQETQYF	TGCGCCAGCAGCTTTTGGACAGGGCGTCCTCAGGAGACCCAGTACTTC
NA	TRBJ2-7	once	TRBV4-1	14	CASSQVNFAYEQYF	TGCGCCAGCAGCCAGGTAAACTTCGCCTACGAGCAGTACTTC
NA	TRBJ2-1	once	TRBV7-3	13	CASSLTQSNEQFF	TGTGCCAGCAGCTTAACACAGAGCAATGAGCAGTTCTTC
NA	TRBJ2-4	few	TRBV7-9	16	CASSRSPGGAKNIQYF	TGTGCCAGCAGCCGATCCCCAGGGGGGGCCAAAAACATTCAGTACTTC
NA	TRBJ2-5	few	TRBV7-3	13	CASSFGGPETQYF	TGTGCCAGCAGCTTCGGGGGCCCAGAGACCCAGTACTTC
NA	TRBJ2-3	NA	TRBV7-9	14	CASSLSTSTDTQYF	TGTGCCAGCAGCTTATCCACTAGCACAGATACGCAGTATTTT
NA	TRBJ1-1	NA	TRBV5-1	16	CASSLGQAGGNTEAFF	TGCGCCAGCAGCTTGGGGCAGGCCGGCGGGAACACTGAAGCTTTCTTT
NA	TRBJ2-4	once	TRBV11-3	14	CASSSGGARDIQYF	TGTGCCAGCAGCTCGGGCGGGGCGAGAGACATTCAGTACTTC
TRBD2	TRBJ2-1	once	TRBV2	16	CASLEGSPSGRYEQFF	TGTGCCAGCCTGGAGGGGTCGCCTAGCGGGAGATATGAGCAGTTCTTC
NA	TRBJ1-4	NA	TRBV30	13	CAWSAGIDEKLFF	TGTGCCTGGAGTGCGGGAATAGACGAAAAACTGTTTTTT
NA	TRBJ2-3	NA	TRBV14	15	CASSQYLGATDTQYF	TGTGCCAGCAGCCAATATCTAGGGGCCACAGATACGCAGTATTTT
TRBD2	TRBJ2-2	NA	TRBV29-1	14	CSALGLASTGELFF	TGCAGCGCCCTGGGACTAGCGAGTACCGGGGAGCTGTTTTTT
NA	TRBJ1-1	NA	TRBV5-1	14	CASSFEAMNTEAFF	TGCGCCAGCAGCTTCGAAGCGATGAACACTGAAGCTTTCTTT
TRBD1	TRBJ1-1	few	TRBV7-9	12	CASIGQGPEAFF	TGTGCCAGCATAGGACAGGGGCCTGAAGCTTTCTTT